This T cell receptor beta chain is drawn from a study of shared clonotypes between healthy human individuals. On the study more broadly: Each donor had three CD4 naive, three CD4 memory, two CD8 naive and one CD8 memory plate.

Germline V gene sequence: CDR1 MDHEN, CDR2 SYDVKM. V shed 6 bases and J shed 2 bases, with 19 bases lying between them. This CDR3 spans 16 amino acids. Data came from immunoSEQ multiplex PCR; TCRdb stores just in-frame clones and leaves some out. Of approximately 400,000 clones in the sample, roughly 96% were seen once. There are a few counts of this clone. The sample comprised memory CD8+ T cells sorted from blood. Subset reported: CD45RO+ cells pooled with CCR7-negative TemRA cells. This chain links TRBV28 with TRBJ1-2, with a weak D call TRBD1 (6 bases). The clonotype originates from a man between 25 and 39 years old in good health. CDR3 residues: CASSLGGQRVNYGYTF. The CDR3 DNA reads TGTGCCAGCAGCCTAGGGGGGCAGAGGGTCAACTATGGCTACACCTTC.